At least ten counts were recorded for the clone carrying this T cell receptor (beta chain). Using RNA transcripts as the source, TCR beta CDR3 regions were amplified. First-round RT-PCR targeting the TCR CDR3 was performed with the HTBI primer set. From the multiplex PCR reads, TCRdb called clonotypes with MiXCR, one entry per CDR3 protein. The sample lists approximately 430,000 distinct CDR3 sequences, approximately 15% occurring once. These data are taken from a study of T cells in Graves' hyperthyroidism and ophthalmopathy. The CDR3 length is 14 residues. Trimming removed 3 bases at V and 0 bases at J, with 7 bases between. Germline V gene sequence: CDR1 SNHLY, CDR2 FYNNEI.

The sample taken for sequencing was blood. The chain combines TRBV2 with TRBJ2-3; D gene unclear. The sequence derives from a woman aged 18-35 years with Graves' hyperthyroidism. CDR3: CASSDETSTDTQYF. The CDR3 DNA follows: TGTGCCAGCAGTGACGAAACTAGCACAGATACGCAGTATTTT.